The 14 T cell receptor beta chains below all came from one sample that was sequenced in a study of T cells after yellow fever vaccination. MiXCR was run by TCRdb on the 5' RACE reads, yielding one entry per CDR3 protein. The table shows 300,000 to 350,000 distinct CDR3 sequences, with 4% occurring only once. The source material was PBMCs, sampled 5 days after the yellow fever booster vaccination. These receptors were obtained from a man in his late teens or twenties who received the YFV17D yellow fever vaccine.

In this sample, this clonotype turned up a few times. This chain uses TRBV20-1 with TRBJ1-2, with D possibly matching TRBD1 (6 bases). V gave up 7 bases and J gave up 8 bases, with 17 bases separating them. This CDR3 comprises 12 residues. CDR1 and CDR2 (germline): DFQATT, SNEGSKA (reference sequence). CDR3 in DNA: TGCAGTGGCCAAATACAGGGCCAGGGCTACACCTTC. Translated: CSGQIQGQGYTF.

This clonotype has only a few counts. The rearrangement joins TRBV6-2 or TRBV6-3 to TRBJ2-5, with TRBD2 matching over 9 bases. CDR3 size: 16 residues. The V and J ends lost 5 bases and 2 bases, in that order; junction bases with no gene match: 9. The germline V gene has CDR1 MNHEY and CDR2 SVGEGT. The CDR3 region has the DNA TGTGCCAGCAGTACCGGGACTAGCATGGCACAAGAGACCCAGTACTTC. This codes for CASSTGTSMAQETQYF.

The rearrangement links TRBV12-3 or TRBV12-4 to TRBJ2-5; TRBD2 matches at 14 bases. J gave up 5 bases and V 4 bases, and 6 bases lay outside the gene matches. This CDR3 spans 16 amino acids. The CDR3 loop is CASSSLTSGGAETQYF. The CDR3 DNA is TGTGCCAGCAGTTCCCTGACTAGCGGGGGGGCGGAGACCCAGTACTTC.

This clonotype was picked up a small number of times. The rearrangement uses TRBV29-1 and TRBJ2-2; 8 bases fit TRBD1. CDR1 is SQVTM and CDR2 is ANQGSEA in the germline V gene. With 4 bases clipped from V and 4 bases from J, the junction kept 2 bases outside the gene matches. The CDR3 contains 13 residues. This CDR3 is CSVGDRSTGELFF. The CDR3 DNA reads TGCAGCGTTGGGGACAGGAGCACCGGGGAGCTGTTTTTT.

The rearrangement uses TRBV7-2 and TRBJ2-6, with TRBD1 as a possible D gene (6 bases). CDR3 size: 17 residues. Trimming left V 5 bases short and J 0 bases short, with 14 bases between. The germline V gene encodes CDR1 SGHTA and CDR2 FQGNSA. The CDR3 DNA sequence: TGTGCCAGCAGCGTACAGGGTAGGAGCTCTGGGGCCAACGTCCTGACTTTC. Protein: CASSVQGRSSGANVLTF.

The chain couples TRBV24-1 to TRBJ2-1; D could derive from TRBD1 or TRBD2 (5 bases each). CDR3 size: 14 residues. The V end was cut by 12 bases, the J end by 3 bases, with 17 bases between. Looked up from germline, CDR1 is KGHDR and CDR2 is SFDVKD. The chain's CDR3 is CASDERDGYNEQFF. The CDR3, as DNA: TGTGCCTCCGACGAGAGGGACGGCTACAATGAGCAGTTCTTC.

This clonotype came up a few times. The chain joins TRBV5-1 to TRBJ2-1, with 12 bases that match TRBD2. Unmatched junction bases numbered 8, after V lost 1 base and J lost 0 bases. This CDR3 has 19 residues. Germline V gives CDR1 SGHRS, CDR2 YFSETQ. CDR3 bases: TGCGCCAGCAGCTTGTACGGACTAGCGGGGTCGAGCTCCTACAATGAGCAGTTCTTC. Encoded protein: CASSLYGLAGSSSYNEQFF.

The chain uses TRBV29-1 and TRBJ2-3, with D perhaps TRBD1 (6 bases). Per the germline V gene, CDR1 is SQVTM and CDR2 is ANQGSEA. Trimming pared 3 bases from V and 5 bases from J, leaving 12 bases between. The CDR3 loop spans 13 amino acids. In nucleotides, the CDR3 is TGCAGCGTTGAGGGGACCAGGGGAGATACGCAGTATTTT. It translates to CSVEGTRGDTQYF.

This clonotype was seen at least ten times. A junction boundary mismatches the germline segment, possibly from a read error. The CDR3 region is CASSPRTGSVDF. CDR3 DNA: TGTGCCAGCAGCCCCCGTACGGGGTCTGTTGACTTC. The chain couples TRBV7-2 to TRBJ2-7; D may be TRBD2 (5 bases). Germline-derived CDR1 and CDR2 are SGHTA and FQGNSA. The CDR3 has 12 residues.

This clonotype appeared many times. The CDR3 sequence: CASSRQGVDGYTF. The DNA for the CDR3 is TGTGCCAGCTCCCGACAGGGGGTCGACGGCTACACCTTC. The chain uses TRBV3-1 and TRBJ1-2, with 9 bases matching TRBD1. CDR1 is LGHDT and CDR2 is YNNKEL in the germline V gene (reference sequence). This CDR3 has 13 residues. J was trimmed by 8 bases and V by 8 bases; bases with no gene match: 9.

This clonotype appeared a few times. The V and J genes are TRBV12-3 or TRBV12-4 and TRBJ2-1; TRBD1 aligns across 10 bases. The length of the CDR3 is 14 residues. The V gene end was trimmed by 5 bases and the J gene end by 7 bases; junction bases not matched to a gene: 5. The CDR3 bases are TGTGCCAGCAGTATGGGACAGGGGAAGAATGAGCAGTTCTTC. Protein: CASSMGQGKNEQFF.

V and J are TRBV5-1 and TRBJ2-3, with 13 bases identical to TRBD2. From germline, CDR1 is SGHRS and CDR2 YFSETQ. The ends lost 4 bases at V and 6 bases at J; junction bases unmatched: 8. This CDR3 comprises 16 residues. The CDR3 DNA sequence: TGCGCCAGCAGCCCCGGGACTAGCGGGGAAGGGGATACGCAGTATTTT. This encodes CASSPGTSGEGDTQYF.

This clonotype has only a few counts. The chain uses TRBV18 and TRBJ1-1, with unresolved D. Germline V gene sequence: CDR1 KGHSH, CDR2 LQKENI. This CDR3 has 15 residues. V gave up 3 bases and J gave up 3 bases, with 14 bases separating them. CDR3 bases: TGTGCCAGCTCACCGCTAGAGGGCCTTGACACTGAAGCTTTCTTT. Amino acid sequence: CASSPLEGLDTEAFF.

This clonotype was recorded a few times. CDR3 sequence reads: CASSNQGDEKLFF. The CDR3 DNA reads as TGTGCCAGCAGCAACCAAGGGGATGAAAAACTGTTTTTT. The rearrangement uses TRBV21-1 and TRBJ1-4; the D segment call TRBD1 is taken from the table without a DNA check. TRBV21-1 is deemed a pseudogene. The CDR3 runs 13 residues.